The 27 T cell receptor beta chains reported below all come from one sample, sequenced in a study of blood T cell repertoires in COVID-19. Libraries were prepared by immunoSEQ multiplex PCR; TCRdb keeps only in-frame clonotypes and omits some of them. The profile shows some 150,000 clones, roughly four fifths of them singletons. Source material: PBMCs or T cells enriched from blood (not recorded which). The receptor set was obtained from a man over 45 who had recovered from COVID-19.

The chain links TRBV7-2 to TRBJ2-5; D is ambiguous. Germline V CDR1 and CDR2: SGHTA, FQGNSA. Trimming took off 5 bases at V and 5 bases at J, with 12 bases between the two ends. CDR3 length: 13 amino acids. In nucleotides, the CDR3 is TGTGCCAGCAGCATGAGTAAGGAGGAGACCCAGTACTTC. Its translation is CASSMSKEETQYF. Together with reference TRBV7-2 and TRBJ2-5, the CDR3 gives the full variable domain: GAGVSQSPSNKVTEKGKDVELRCDPISGHTALYWYRQSLGQGLEFLIYFQGNSAPDKSGLPSDRFSAERTGGSVSTLTIQRTQQEDSAVYLCASSMSKEETQYFGPGTRLLVL.

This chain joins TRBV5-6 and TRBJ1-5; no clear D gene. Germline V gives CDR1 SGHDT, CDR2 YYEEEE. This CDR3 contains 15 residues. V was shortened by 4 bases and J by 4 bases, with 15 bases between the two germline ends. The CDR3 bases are TGTGCCAGCAGCCAGGACGGGATTGGTAATCAGCCCCAGCATTTT. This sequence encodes CASSQDGIGNQPQHF.

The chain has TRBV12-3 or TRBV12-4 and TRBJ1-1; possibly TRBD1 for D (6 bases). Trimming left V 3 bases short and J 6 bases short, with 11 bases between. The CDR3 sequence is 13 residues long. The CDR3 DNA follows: TGTGCCAGCAGTTTCAGGGGCGCACCTGAAGCTTTCTTT. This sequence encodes CASSFRGAPEAFF.

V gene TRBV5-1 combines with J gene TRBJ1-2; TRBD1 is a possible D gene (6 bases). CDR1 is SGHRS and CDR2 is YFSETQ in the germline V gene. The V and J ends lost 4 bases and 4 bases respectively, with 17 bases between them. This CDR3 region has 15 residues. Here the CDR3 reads CASSPNTGPLYGYTF. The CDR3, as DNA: TGCGCCAGCAGCCCCAATACAGGGCCCCTCTATGGCTACACCTTC.

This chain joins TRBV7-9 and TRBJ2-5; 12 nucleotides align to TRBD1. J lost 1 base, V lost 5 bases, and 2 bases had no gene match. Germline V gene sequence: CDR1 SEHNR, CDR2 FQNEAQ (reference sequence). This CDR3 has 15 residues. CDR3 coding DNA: TGTGCCAGCAGCCCGGGACAGGGGGCCCAAGAGACCCAGTACTTC. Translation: CASSPGQGAQETQYF.

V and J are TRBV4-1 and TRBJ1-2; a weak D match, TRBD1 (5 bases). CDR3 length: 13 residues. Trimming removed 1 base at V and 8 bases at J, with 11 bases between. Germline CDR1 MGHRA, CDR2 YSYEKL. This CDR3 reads CASSQGTLYGYTF. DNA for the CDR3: TGCGCCAGCAGCCAAGGGACATTGTACGGCTACACCTTC.

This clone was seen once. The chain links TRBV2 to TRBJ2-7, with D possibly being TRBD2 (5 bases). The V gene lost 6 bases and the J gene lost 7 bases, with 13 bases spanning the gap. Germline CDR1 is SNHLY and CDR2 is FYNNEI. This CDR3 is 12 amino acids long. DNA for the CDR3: TGTGCCAGCAGACCACCATCGGGAGAGCAGTACTTC. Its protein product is CASRPPSGEQYF.

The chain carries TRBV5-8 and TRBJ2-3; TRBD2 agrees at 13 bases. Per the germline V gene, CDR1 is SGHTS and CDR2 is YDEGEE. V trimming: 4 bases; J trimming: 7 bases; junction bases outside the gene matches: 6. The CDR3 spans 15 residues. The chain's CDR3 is CASSSGTSGVNTQYF. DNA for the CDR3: TGTGCCAGCAGCAGCGGGACTAGCGGGGTCAATACGCAGTATTTT.

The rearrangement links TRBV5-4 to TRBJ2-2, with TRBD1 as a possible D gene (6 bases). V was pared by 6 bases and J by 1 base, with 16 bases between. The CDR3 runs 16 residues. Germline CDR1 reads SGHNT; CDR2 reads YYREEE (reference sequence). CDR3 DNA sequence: TGTGCCAGCACTTACGCCGGGACAAAGAACACCGGGGAGCTGTTTTTT. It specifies CASTYAGTKNTGELFF. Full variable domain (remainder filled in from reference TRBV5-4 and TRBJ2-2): ETGVTQSPTHLIKTRGQQVTLRCSSQSGHNTVSWYQQALGQGPQFIFQYYREEENGRGNFPPRFSGLQFPNYSSELNVNALELDDSALYLCASTYAGTKNTGELFFGEGSRLTVL.

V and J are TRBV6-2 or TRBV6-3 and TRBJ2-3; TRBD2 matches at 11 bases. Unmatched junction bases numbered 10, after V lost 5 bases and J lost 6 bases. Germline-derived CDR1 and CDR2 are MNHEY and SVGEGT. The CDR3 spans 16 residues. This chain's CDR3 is CASSHLAGGPPDTQYF. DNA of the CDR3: TGTGCCAGCAGTCATCTAGCGGGGGGCCCTCCGGATACGCAGTATTTT.

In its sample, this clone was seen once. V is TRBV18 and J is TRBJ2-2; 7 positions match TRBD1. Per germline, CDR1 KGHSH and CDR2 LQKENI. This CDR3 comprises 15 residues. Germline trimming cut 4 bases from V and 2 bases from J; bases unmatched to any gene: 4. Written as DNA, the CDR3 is TGTGCCAGCTCACTTCGACAGGGAAACACCGGGGAGCTGTTTTTT. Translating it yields CASSLRQGNTGELFF.

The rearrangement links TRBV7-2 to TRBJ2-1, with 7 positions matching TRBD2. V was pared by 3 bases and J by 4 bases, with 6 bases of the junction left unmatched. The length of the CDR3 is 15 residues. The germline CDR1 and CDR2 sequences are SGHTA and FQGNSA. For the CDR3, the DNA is TGTGCCAGCAGCTTCAATCCGGGGGGTTACAATGAGCAGTTCTTC. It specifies CASSFNPGGYNEQFF. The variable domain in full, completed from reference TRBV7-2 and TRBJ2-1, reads GAGVSQSPSNKVTEKGKDVELRCDPISGHTALYWYRQSLGQGLEFLIYFQGNSAPDKSGLPSDRFSAERTGGSVSTLTIQRTQQEDSAVYLCASSFNPGGYNEQFFGPGTRLTVL.

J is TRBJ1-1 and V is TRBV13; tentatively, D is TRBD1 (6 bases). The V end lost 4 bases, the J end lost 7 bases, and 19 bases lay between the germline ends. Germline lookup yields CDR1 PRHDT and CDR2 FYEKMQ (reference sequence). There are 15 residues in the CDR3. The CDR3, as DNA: TGTGCCAGCAGCTGGGGCCTGGTGGGACAAGGTGAAGCTTTCTTT. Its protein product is CASSWGLVGQGEAFF.

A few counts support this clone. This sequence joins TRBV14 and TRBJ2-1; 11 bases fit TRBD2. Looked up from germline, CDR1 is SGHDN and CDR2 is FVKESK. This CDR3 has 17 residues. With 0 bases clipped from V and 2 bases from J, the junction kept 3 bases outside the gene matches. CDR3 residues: CASSQETSGGPYNEQFF. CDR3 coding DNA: TGTGCCAGCAGCCAAGAAACTAGCGGGGGCCCCTACAATGAGCAGTTCTTC.

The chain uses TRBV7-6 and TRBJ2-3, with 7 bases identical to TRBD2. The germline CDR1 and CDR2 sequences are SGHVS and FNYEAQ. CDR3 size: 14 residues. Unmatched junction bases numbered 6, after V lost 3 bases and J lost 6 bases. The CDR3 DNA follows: TGTGCCAGCAGCTTCGGGACTAACTCTGATACGCAGTATTTT. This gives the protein CASSFGTNSDTQYF.

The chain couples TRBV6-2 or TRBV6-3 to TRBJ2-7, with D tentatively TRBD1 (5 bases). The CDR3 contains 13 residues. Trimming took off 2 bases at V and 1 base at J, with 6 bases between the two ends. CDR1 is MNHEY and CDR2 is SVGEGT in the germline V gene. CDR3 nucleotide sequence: TGTGCCAGCAGTTACACAGGTTCCTACGAGCAGTACTTC. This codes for CASSYTGSYEQYF.

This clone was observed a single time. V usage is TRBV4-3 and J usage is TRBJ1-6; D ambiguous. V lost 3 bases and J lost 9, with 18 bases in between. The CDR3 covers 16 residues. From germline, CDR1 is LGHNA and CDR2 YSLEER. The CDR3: CASSQAAGFWSSPLHF. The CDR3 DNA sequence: TGCGCCAGCAGCCAGGCCGCGGGGTTTTGGTCTTCACCCCTCCACTTT.

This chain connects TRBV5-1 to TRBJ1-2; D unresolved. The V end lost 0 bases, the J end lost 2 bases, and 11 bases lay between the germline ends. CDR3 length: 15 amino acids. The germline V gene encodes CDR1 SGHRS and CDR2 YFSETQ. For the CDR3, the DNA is TGCGCCAGCAGCTTGGTCATCAACAGCAACTATGGCTACACCTTC. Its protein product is CASSLVINSNYGYTF. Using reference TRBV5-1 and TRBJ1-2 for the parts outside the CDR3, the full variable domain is KAGVTQTPRYLIKTRGQQVTLSCSPISGHRSVSWYQQTPGQGLQFLFEYFSETQRNKGNFPGRFSGRQFSNSRSEMNVSTLELGDSALYLCASSLVINSNYGYTFGSGTRLTVV.

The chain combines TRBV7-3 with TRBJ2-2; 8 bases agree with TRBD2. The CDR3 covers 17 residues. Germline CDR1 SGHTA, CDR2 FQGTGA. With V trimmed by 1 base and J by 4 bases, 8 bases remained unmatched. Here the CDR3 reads CASSLSASGGPTGELFF. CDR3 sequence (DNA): TGTGCCAGCAGCTTAAGCGCGAGCGGGGGCCCCACCGGGGAGCTGTTTTTT.

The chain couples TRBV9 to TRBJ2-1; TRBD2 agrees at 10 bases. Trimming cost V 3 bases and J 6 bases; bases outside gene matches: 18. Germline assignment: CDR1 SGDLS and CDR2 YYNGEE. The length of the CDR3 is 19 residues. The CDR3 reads CASSGPRPPGLASVNEQFF. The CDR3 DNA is TGTGCCAGCAGCGGGCCGCGCCCCCCGGGACTAGCGTCCGTCAATGAGCAGTTCTTC.

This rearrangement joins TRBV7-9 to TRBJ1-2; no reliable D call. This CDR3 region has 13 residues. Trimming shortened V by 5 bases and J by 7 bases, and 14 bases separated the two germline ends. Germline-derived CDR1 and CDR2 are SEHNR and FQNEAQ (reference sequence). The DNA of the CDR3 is TGTGCCAGCAGCCACTGGAGCGGGTCTGGCTACACCTTC. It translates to CASSHWSGSGYTF.

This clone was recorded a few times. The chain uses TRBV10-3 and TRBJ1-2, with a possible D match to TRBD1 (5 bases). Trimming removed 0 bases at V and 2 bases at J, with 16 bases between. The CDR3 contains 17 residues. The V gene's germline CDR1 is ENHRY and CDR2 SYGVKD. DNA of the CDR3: TGTGCCATCAGTGAGTCCGGCAGGGAAAAAGGGAACTATGGCTACACCTTC. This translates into CAISESGREKGNYGYTF.

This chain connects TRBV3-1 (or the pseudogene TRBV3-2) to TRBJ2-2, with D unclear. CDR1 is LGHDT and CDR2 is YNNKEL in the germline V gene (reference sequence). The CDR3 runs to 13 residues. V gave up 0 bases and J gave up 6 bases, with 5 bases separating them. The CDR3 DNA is TGTGCCAGCAGCCAAGATTTCGCCGGGGAGCTGTTTTTT. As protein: CASSQDFAGELFF.

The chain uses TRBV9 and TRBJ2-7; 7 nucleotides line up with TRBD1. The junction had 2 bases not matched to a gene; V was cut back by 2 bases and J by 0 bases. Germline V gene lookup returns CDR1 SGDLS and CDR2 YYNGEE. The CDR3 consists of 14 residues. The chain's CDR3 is CASSVGTVSYEQYF. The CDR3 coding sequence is TGTGCCAGCAGCGTGGGGACAGTCTCCTACGAGCAGTACTTC.

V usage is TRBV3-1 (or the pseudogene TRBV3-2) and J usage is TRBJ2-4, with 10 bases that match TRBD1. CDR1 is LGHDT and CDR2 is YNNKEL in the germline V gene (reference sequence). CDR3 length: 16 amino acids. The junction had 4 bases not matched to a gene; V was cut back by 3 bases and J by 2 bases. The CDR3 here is CASSQTGGSTKNIQYF. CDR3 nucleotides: TGTGCCAGCAGCCAGACAGGGGGCTCGACCAAAAACATTCAGTACTTC.

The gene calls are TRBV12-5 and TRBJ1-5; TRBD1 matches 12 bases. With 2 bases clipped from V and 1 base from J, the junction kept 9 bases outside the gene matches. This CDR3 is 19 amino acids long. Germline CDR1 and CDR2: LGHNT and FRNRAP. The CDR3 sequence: CASGLLLGTGGESNQPQHF. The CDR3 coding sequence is TGTGCTAGTGGTTTGCTGCTCGGGACAGGGGGCGAGAGCAATCAGCCCCAGCATTTT. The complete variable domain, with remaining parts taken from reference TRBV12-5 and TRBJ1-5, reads DARVTQTPRHKVTEMGQEVTMRCQPILGHNTVFWYRQTMMQGLELLAYFRNRAPLDDSGMPKDRFSAEMPDATLATLKIQPSEPRDSAVYFCASGLLLGTGGESNQPQHFGDGTRLSIL.

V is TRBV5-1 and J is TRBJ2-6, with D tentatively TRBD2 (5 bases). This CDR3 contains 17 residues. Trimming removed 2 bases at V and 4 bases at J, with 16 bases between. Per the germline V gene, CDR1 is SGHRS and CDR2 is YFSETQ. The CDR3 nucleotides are TGCGCCAGCAGCTTCTTACCTCCGGGATCAGGGGCCAACGTCCTGACTTTC. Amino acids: CASSFLPPGSGANVLTF.